The 6 T cell receptor beta chains listed next were all sequenced from one sample in a study of shared clonotypes between healthy human individuals. CD8 cells regarded as naive lacked CD45RO, were positively chosen for CCR7, and omitted terminally differentiated effector memory CD45RA+ cells. The repertoire was sequenced with immunoSEQ multiplex PCR; TCRdb's copy has only in-frame clones and lacks some. Of around 2.1 million clones in the sample, roughly 91% were seen once. Input material: naive CD8+ T cells from PBMCs. These receptors were collected from a young man in good health. Some clones in this sample may be carry-over from other donors' samples.

This chain links TRBV19 with TRBJ2-4; 9 positions match TRBD1. The CDR3 runs to 14 residues. With V trimmed by 5 bases and J by 7 bases, 6 bases remained unmatched. The germline V gene encodes CDR1 LNHDA and CDR2 SQIVND (reference sequence). CDR3 coding DNA: TGTGCCAGTAGTCCGGGACAGGGATGGAACATTCAGTACTTC. Encoded protein: CASSPGQGWNIQYF.

V usage is TRBV2 and J usage is TRBJ2-1; D might be TRBD2 (6 bases). The CDR3 runs 12 residues. Per the germline V gene, CDR1 is SNHLY and CDR2 is FYNNEI. V lost 10 bases and J lost 4, with 11 bases in between. The CDR3 nucleotides are TGTGCCAACGGGACTGCTTACAATGAGCAGTTCTTC. This encodes CANGTAYNEQFF.

About this clone: Other DNA sequences in this specimen translate into the identical CDR3. The chain carries TRBV7-9 and TRBJ2-3; 8 nucleotides align to TRBD1. The germline V gene encodes CDR1 SEHNR and CDR2 FQNEAQ (reference sequence). There are 14 residues in the CDR3. V shed 4 bases, J shed 3 bases, and the junction held 3 bases outside the gene matches. CDR3 region: CASSSRTGTDTQYF. Here the CDR3 DNA reads TGTGCCAGCAGCTCTCGGACAGGGACAGATACGCAGTATTTT.

The chain combines TRBV27 with TRBJ1-1; maybe TRBD1 (5 bases). The germline V gene has CDR1 MNHEY and CDR2 SMNVEV (reference sequence). The ends were cut back, 6 bases at V and 1 base at J, with 6 bases in the middle. The CDR3 is made up of 12 amino acids. This chain's CDR3 is CASRGQNTEAFF. The CDR3 DNA is TGTGCCAGCAGGGGGCAGAACACTGAAGCTTTCTTT.

The V call is TRBV6-1, the J call TRBJ2-4, with TRBD1 as a possible D gene (5 bases). V was pared by 3 bases and J by 1 base, with 10 bases between. This CDR3 contains 15 residues. The germline gives CDR1 MNHNS, CDR2 SASEGT. The CDR3 spells CASSDKGRAKNIQYF. CDR3 in DNA: TGTGCCAGCAGTGACAAGGGGCGCGCCAAAAACATTCAGTACTTC.

The chain employs TRBV7-2 and TRBJ1-3; weak D call: TRBD1 (5 bases). Germline CDR1 is SGHTA and CDR2 is FQGNSA. The CDR3 contains 18 residues. Trimming took 4 bases from V and 1 from J, leaving 20 bases between them. The CDR3 protein is CASSSTVRGAGSGNTIYF. The CDR3 DNA sequence: TGTGCCAGCAGCTCGACGGTACGAGGGGCCGGATCTGGAAACACCATATATTTT. Filled out from reference TRBV7-2 and TRBJ1-3, the complete variable domain reads GAGVSQSPSNKVTEKGKDVELRCDPISGHTALYWYRQSLGQGLEFLIYFQGNSAPDKSGLPSDRFSAERTGGSVSTLTIQRTQQEDSAVYLCASSSTVRGAGSGNTIYFGEGSWLTVV.